This T cell receptor (beta chain) was observed in a study of identical twins. Germline V gene lookup returns CDR1 SGHRS and CDR2 YFSETQ. The CDR3 totals 15 residues. V trimming: 0 bases; J trimming: 6 bases; junction bases outside the gene matches: 5. This clonotype occurred many times. Antigen specificity is unknown. Notes on the study in general: Twins shared beta out-of-frame sequences in excess, but this excess was weaker.

Template switching added a universal primer site; cDNA carried unique molecular identifiers. Via MiXCR, TCRdb re-called the 5' RACE reads, giving one row per CDR3 protein. The repertoire holds 420,000 or so distinct CDR3 sequences, with about a fifth as singletons. The TCR sequence derives from a man in his forties or fifties in good health. Sequences were obtained from naive T cells sorted from blood. J is TRBJ2-3 and V is TRBV5-1, with 9 bases aligning to TRBD2. CDR3 loop: CASSLVSGGLDTQYF. The CDR3 coding sequence is TGCGCCAGCAGCTTGGTTAGCGGGGGCCTTGATACGCAGTATTTT. Full variable domain (outside the CDR3, taken from reference TRBV5-1 and TRBJ2-3): KAGVTQTPRYLIKTRGQQVTLSCSPISGHRSVSWYQQTPGQGLQFLFEYFSETQRNKGNFPGRFSGRQFSNSRSEMNVSTLELGDSALYLCASSLVSGGLDTQYFGPGTRLTVL.